This T cell receptor beta chain emerged from a study of shared clonotypes between healthy human individuals. In the study overall: Samples came from two female and a few male donors aged 18 to 49. The study's findings and limits: Although depth was large, rarefaction showed that sequencing of the sorted subsets was incomplete.

Between the trimmed V and J ends, which lost 5 bases and 6 bases, there was a span of 17 bases. The CDR3 has 15 residues. Germline loops: CDR1 SEHNR, CDR2 FQNEAQ (reference sequence). On sorted subsets, replicate PCRs used about 0.2 ug DNA, or some 27,000 T cell genomes. The data were produced by immunoSEQ multiplex PCR, yet TCRdb's version contains in-frame clones alone and is incomplete. The table records roughly 640,000 clones, more than 95% of them present only once. A remark on this clone: The antigen is not known.

The chain carries TRBV7-9 and TRBJ2-1; D tentatively reads TRBD1 or TRBD2 (6 bases each). The material sequenced was naive CD4+ T cells sorted from blood. Subset in this sample: CD45RA+ positively selected. This receptor was identified in a woman in her 30s in good health. The CDR3 here is CASSNLRGAINEQFF. As DNA, the CDR3 is TGTGCCAGCAGCAACTTAAGGGGGGCCATCAATGAGCAGTTCTTC.